This T cell receptor (beta chain) is drawn from a study of human T cells and chemical hapten exposure (dated by TCRdb to the early 2020s). Some background on the complete study: For sensitization, 2% DPC in acetone was applied to a roughly 2 cm by roughly 2 cm area of upper inner arm skin. Throughout the approximately 25-week study period, patients were also given weekly therapeutic DPC doses on the scalp. Patch testing on the upper back used Finn chambers containing 0.01% DPC, with scoring done after 6 days according to International Contact Dermatitis Research Group standards. The patient cohort, mostly female, included alopecia areata with under or over 50% scalp involvement, alopecia totalis and alopecia universalis. Libraries were pooled for sequencing, and variation in per-sample TCR yields was attributed mainly to small differences in library volumes within the pool. In alopecia patients, the study followed how the peripheral blood TCR repertoire changed in vivo over primary and secondary sensitization to diphenylcyclopropenone (DPC), a hapten. Blood samples were taken from patients before sensitization (week 0) and at 2, 6 and about 24 weeks after DPC sensitization. Nearly 30 alopecia patients provided blood for TCR sequencing at one to four time points (pre-sensitization, 2, 6 and 24 weeks).

The time point label here, explained by the study, means: patch test 1, 2 weeks after DPC sensitization. Explained via the paper, the treatment or condition label denotes: therapeutic diphenylcyclopropenone sensitization with weekly scalp DPC. Blood at each patch-test visit was drawn before the patch test was applied. Patients were considered eligible if aged 18 to 70, diagnosed with alopecia and deemed suitable for DPC therapy, and patients were excluded if pregnant. Total RNA was extracted from unfractionated whole blood collected in Tempus Blood RNA tubes. Receptor libraries were prepared by RACE. Sequencing used a NextSeq 500. During library preparation, unique molecular identifiers were attached to individual cDNA molecules so that TCRs could be counted in a quantitative, reproducible way. For every blood RNA sample, sequencing covered both the TCR alpha and TCR beta chains. The study's processing was this. A median of roughly 100,000 TCRs per sample was observed, with a range of about 20,000 to 750,000. The Decombinator software suite was used to annotate V, J and CDR3 in the TCR reads. For PS versus PT1 abundance plots, all samples were subsampled to the same number of TCRs (28,000). TCRs were defined as expanded if absent before sensitization and observed at least eight times at the 2-week time point. Using fastp at Q25 and MiXCR, TCRdb reprocessed the public reads and kept productive beta chains. Rows matching on CDR3 protein sequence are summarized as one entry with the most common DNA and genes. The V and J calls come from TCRdb's annotation, not from the publication. The sample table shows 180,000 or so distinct CDR3 sequences, and 20% to 25% are seen once. Clones ranked in the top ten supply about 7% of the sample.

The full study reports these points: Because all patients had alopecia, a presumed autoimmune disease, the immune response of the patients might differ from that of healthy individuals. Patch test score was positively correlated with the number of PT1 expanded TCRs, with significance at thresholds 8, 16 and 32 but not at 4. Repeated subsampling changed both the strength of the expansion versus patch-test correlation and the threshold at which the correlation became significant. Compared with pre-sensitization or healthy control sets, expanded TCRs formed significantly more large CDR3 similarity clusters, which is consistent with antigen-driven responses. DPC sensitization did not change how many TCRs were above 1 in 1000 frequency, and no evidence was found of alterations in global repertoire structure.

Including cysteine and phenylalanine, the CDR3 has 16 amino acids. The retained sequence is limited to the CDR3, 48 bases, with the frame set at the first base. The germline V gene specifies SGDLS as CDR1 and YYNGEE as CDR2. Trimming removed 4 bases from V and 5 bases from J; the gene matches leave 9 bases unexplained. About this clonotype: Its antigen remains undetermined. Base quality data are lacking; no much larger clone is found one base away.

The V and J genes are TRBV9 and TRBJ2-2; TRBD2 fits 9 bases in the junction. The TCR originated in a woman between 45 and 60 years old with alopecia areata. Some clones in this sample may be carry-over from other donors' samples. Sequences were derived from whole blood, sampled in connection with sensitization to the hapten diphenylcyclopropenone (DPC). The CDR3 loop reads CASSFSGSVDTGELFF. The DNA sequence is as follows: TGTGCCAGCAGCTTTAGCGGGAGTGTTGATACCGGGGAGCTGTTTTTT.